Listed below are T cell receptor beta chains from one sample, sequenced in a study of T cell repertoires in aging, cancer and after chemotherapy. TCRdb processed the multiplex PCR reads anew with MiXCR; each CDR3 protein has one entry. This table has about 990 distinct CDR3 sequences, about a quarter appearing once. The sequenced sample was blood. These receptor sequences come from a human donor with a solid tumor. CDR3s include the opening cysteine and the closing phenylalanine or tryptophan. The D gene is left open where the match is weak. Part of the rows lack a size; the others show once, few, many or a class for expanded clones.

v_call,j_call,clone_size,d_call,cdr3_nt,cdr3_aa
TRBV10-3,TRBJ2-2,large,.,TGTGCCGCAACATCCCCGCCTTTAAACACCGGGGAGCTGTTTTTT,CAATSPPLNTGELFF
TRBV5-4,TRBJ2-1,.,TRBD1,TGTGCCAGCAGCTTCTTCCCCCGGGACAGGAGTTACAATGAGCAGTTCTTC,CASSFFPRDRSYNEQFF
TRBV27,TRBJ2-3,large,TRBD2,TGTGCCAGCAGTCCACCTAGCGGGGCGCCGCACAAAGATACGCAGTATTTT,CASSPPSGAPHKDTQYF
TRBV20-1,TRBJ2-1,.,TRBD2,TGCAGTGCTAGGGAGGCGGGAGGCCACAATGAGCAGTTCTTC,CSAREAGGHNEQFF
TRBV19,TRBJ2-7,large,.,TGTGCCAGTAGTACGGGCCGACAGGCCGACGAGCAGTACTTC,CASSTGRQADEQYF
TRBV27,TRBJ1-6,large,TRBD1,TGTGCCAGCAGTTTATCGTCGACAGGGGTTTCACCCCTCCACTTT,CASSLSSTGVSPLHF
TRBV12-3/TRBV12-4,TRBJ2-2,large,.,TGTGCCAGCAGTTTAAAGGGGGTGGCCGGGGAGCTGTTTTTT,CASSLKGVAGELFF
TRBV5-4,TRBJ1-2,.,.,TGTGCCAGCAGCCACGGGTCTCCGGGGGAAGGCTACACCTTC,CASSHGSPGEGYTF
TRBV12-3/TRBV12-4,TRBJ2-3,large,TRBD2,TGTGCCAGCACCGAGGGGACTAATGCGCAGTATTTT,CASTEGTNAQYF
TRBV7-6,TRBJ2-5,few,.,TGTGCCAGCAGCCTCAGATTCCGGGACAACCAAGAGACCCAGTACTTC,CASSLRFRDNQETQYF
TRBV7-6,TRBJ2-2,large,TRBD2,TGTGCCAGCAGCTTCGGGACTAGCGCCGGGGAGCTGTTTTTT,CASSFGTSAGELFF
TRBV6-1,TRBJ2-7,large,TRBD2,TGTGCCAGCAGTGAAGGGTGGGGGGGTGGATCCTACGAGCAGTACTTC,CASSEGWGGGSYEQYF
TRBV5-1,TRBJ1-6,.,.,TGCGCCAGCAGCTTGTACGCAGGGGTTGGATCACCCCTCCACTTT,CASSLYAGVGSPLHF
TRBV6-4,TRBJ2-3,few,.,TGTGCCAGCAGTGACGGGGGGGCCTCAGATACGCAGTATTTT,CASSDGGASDTQYF
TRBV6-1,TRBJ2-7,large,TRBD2,TGTGCCAGCAGAGTCGGGAGGGCCCAGAACTACGAGCAGTACTTC,CASRVGRAQNYEQYF
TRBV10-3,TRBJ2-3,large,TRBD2,TGTGCCATCAGTGCCGGGACTAGCGGGGATACGCAGTATTTT,CAISAGTSGDTQYF
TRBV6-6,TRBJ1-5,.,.,TGTGCCAGCAGTTACGGTGAGGGTCGGAGCAATCAGCCCCAGCATTTT,CASSYGEGRSNQPQHF
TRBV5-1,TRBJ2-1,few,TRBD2,TGCGCCAGCAAAACCGGGACTAGCTCCAATGAGCAGTTCTTC,CASKTGTSSNEQFF
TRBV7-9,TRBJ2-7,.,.,TGTGCCAGCATCTTAGGCCAGGGGCAGTACTTC,CASILGQGQYF
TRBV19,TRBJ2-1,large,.,TGTGCCAGTAGTCCGAGGGGTTACAATGAGCAGTTCTTC,CASSPRGYNEQFF
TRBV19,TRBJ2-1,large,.,TGTGCCAGTAGCGACCTACCCAGGGTCGCCATTGGGAATGAGCAGTTCTTC,CASSDLPRVAIGNEQFF
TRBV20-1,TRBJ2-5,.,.,TGCAGTGCCAACCGACAGGAAGAGACCCAGTACTTC,CSANRQEETQYF
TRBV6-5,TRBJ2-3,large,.,TGTGCCAGCAGGGAGGGCCATAGCACAGATACGCAGTATTTT,CASREGHSTDTQYF
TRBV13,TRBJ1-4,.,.,TGTGCCAGCAGCTTAGAACGGGAGGGGAATAATGAAAAACTGTTTTTT,CASSLEREGNNEKLFF
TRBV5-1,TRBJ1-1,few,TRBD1,TGCGCCAGCAGTCTTGACAGGGTCACTGAAGCTTTCTTT,CASSLDRVTEAFF
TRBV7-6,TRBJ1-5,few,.,TGTGCCAGCAGCTTAGATGGCGGGTCCCAGCCCCAGCATTTT,CASSLDGGSQPQHF
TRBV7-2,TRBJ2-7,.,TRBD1,TGTGCCAGCAGGGCGGGACAGGGTCCCTACGAGCAGTACTTC,CASRAGQGPYEQYF
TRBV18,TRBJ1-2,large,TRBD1,TGTGCCAGCTCCCCAGCGACTACAGGGGTTGGCTATGGCTACACCTTC,CASSPATTGVGYGYTF
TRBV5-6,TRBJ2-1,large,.,TGTGCCAGCAGCTTGCTGGGGATTAGCTCCTACAATGAGCAGTTCTTC,CASSLLGISSYNEQFF
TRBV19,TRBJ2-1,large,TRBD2,TGTGCCAGTAGTAGGACTAGCGGGAGGGACCACAATGAGCAGTTCTTC,CASSRTSGRDHNEQFF
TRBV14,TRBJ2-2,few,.,TGTGCCAGCAGCCAAATCTGGAACACCGGGGAGCTGTTTTTT,CASSQIWNTGELFF
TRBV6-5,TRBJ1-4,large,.,TGTGCCAGCAGTCCCGACCGGGCAACTAATGAAAAACTGTTTTTT,CASSPDRATNEKLFF
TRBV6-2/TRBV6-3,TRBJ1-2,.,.,TGTGCCAGCAGCCTTGCGGGCAGGGACGTCTATGGCTACACCTTC,CASSLAGRDVYGYTF
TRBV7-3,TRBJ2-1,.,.,TGTGCCAGCAGCTTAAAACGGGAGAGTTACAATGAGCAGTTCTTC,CASSLKRESYNEQFF
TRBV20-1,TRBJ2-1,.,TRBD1,TGCAGTGCGCAGGGGGCAGGGTTCCACAATGAGCAGTTCTTC,CSAQGAGFHNEQFF
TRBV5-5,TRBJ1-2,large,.,TGTGCCAGCAGCCCCCAGGGTGCTGGCTACACCTTC,CASSPQGAGYTF
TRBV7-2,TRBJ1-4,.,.,TGTGCCAGCAGCTCCGGGAGGCTACTGTTTTTT,CASSSGRLLFF
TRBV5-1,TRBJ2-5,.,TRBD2,TGCGCCAGCAGCTTGGCACGGTTCCGTCCGGGAGGCCTCGGGGAGACCCAGTACTTC,CASSLARFRPGGLGETQYF
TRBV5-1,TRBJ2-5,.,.,TGCGCCAGCAGCTTGCGGGGGTTGGGAAGAGAGACCCAGTACTTC,CASSLRGLGRETQYF
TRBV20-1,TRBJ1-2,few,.,TGCAGTGCTAGCACAGGGCCCAACTATGGCTACACCTTC,CSASTGPNYGYTF
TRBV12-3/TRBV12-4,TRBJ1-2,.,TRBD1,TGTGCCAGCAGCCCAACAGGGGGCGGAGGCTACACCTTC,CASSPTGGGGYTF
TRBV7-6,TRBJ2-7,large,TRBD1,TGTGCCAGCAGCTTAGACGGGACAGGGCAGTACTTC,CASSLDGTGQYF
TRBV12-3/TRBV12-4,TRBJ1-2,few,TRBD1,TGTGCCAGCAGTTTTTCCCGGACAGGGGATGCTATGAACTATGGCTACACCTTC,CASSFSRTGDAMNYGYTF
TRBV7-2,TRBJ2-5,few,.,TGTGCCAGCAGCTTCCGGCCGGTGTTTGAGACCCAGTACTTC,CASSFRPVFETQYF
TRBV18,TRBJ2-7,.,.,TGTGCCAGCTCACCGCTGGGACATGGGTACGAGCAGTACTTC,CASSPLGHGYEQYF
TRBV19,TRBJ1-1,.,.,TGTGTCAGTAGCCAGAGACCGAACACTGAAGCTTTCTTT,CVSSQRPNTEAFF
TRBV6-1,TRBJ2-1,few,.,TGTGCCAGCAGACGGGTTGGAAGGGCGCAGGACAATGAGCAGTTCTTC,CASRRVGRAQDNEQFF
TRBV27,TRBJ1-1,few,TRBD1,TGTGCCAGCAGTTTATCCCTTCGGGACAGGGGTCAAAACACTGAAGCTTTCTTT,CASSLSLRDRGQNTEAFF
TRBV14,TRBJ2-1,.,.,TGTGCCAGCAGCCAAGTTTACAAGCAGTTCTTC,CASSQVYKQFF
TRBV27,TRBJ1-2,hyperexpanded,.,TGTGCCAGCGGCCTAGGGGGGCGGGTTGTCACCTTC,CASGLGGRVVTF
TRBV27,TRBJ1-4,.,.,TGTGCCAGCAGAGCCGGGACTAATGAAAAACTGTTTTTT,CASRAGTNEKLFF
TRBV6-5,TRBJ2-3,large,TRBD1,TGTGCCAGCAGTTACCGACAGGGGGGTTTAGATACGCAGTATTTT,CASSYRQGGLDTQYF
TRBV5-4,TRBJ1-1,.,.,TGTGCCAGCAGCATAATTGAGGGTTCTCTGACCACTGAAGCTTTCTTT,CASSIIEGSLTTEAFF
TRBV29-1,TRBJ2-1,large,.,TGCAGCGTACCACGACCCACCTCCTACAATGAGCAGTTCTTC,CSVPRPTSYNEQFF